The entry below describes one T cell receptor (beta chain). The antigen remains unidentified. The CDR3 extends over 13 amino acids. Trimming took 1 base from V and 2 from J, leaving 6 bases between them. Germline CDR1 GTSNPN, CDR2 SVGIG (reference sequence). Ranging in age from roughly 6 to 95, the donors were healthy Caucasian individuals from Russia. The entry originates in a study of blood T cells in healthy people across ages. With a J-beta primer mix and a sample-barcoded 5' primer, a second PCR ran about 7 to 12 cycles. Sequencing recovered at least 3 million CDR3-containing paired-end reads from each sample. TCRdb independently ran MiXCR on the 5' RACE reads; one entry per CDR3 protein. The top ten clones hold 15% to 20% of a sample with hundreds of thousands of distinct CDR3 sequences, roughly 26% of them seen once. Findings and limits, study-wide: Diversity of TCR beta per million T cells declined in a roughly linear way with age. Higher diversity and more naive CD4+ cells were features of long-lived donors, compared to aged donors.

The specimen sequenced was blood. The TCR comes from a woman aged 80 or older in good health. This chain joins TRBV30 and TRBJ1-5, with D hard to call. CDR3 residues: CAWSGSGNQPQHF. The CDR3 nucleotides read TGTGCCTGGAGTGGGTCAGGCAATCAGCCCCAGCATTTT.